Presented here are 15 T cell receptor beta chains from one specimen sequenced in a study of molecular identifiers for immune sequencing clone quantification. MiXCR was run by TCRdb on the PCR reads, yielding one entry per CDR3 protein. The profile shows around 300,000 distinct CDR3 sequences, roughly a quarter of them singletons. The sample was naive CD8+ T cells from blood, with Jurkat cell RNA spiked in. The subset is: FACS-sorted CD8+CD4-CCR7+CD45RA+ naive T cells. These receptors came from a human donor in good health. Some libraries in this study had Jurkat cell RNA spiked in.

The V and J genes are TRBV19 and TRBJ2-5; D remains ambiguous. Germline CDR1 reads LNHDA; CDR2 reads SQIVND (reference sequence). With 1 base removed from V and 0 bases from J, the gap between germline ends came to 12 bases. This CDR3 is 16 amino acids long. CDR3 region: CASSIGYSPDQETQYF. The CDR3 bases are TGTGCCAGTAGTATAGGCTATTCGCCGGACCAAGAGACCCAGTACTTC.

This clonotype was seen many times. This chain connects TRBV9 to TRBJ1-3; TRBD1 might be the D (5 bases). This CDR3 region has 15 residues. V was cut by 3 bases and J by 0 bases, with 10 bases left in between. Germline CDR1 is SGDLS and CDR2 is YYNGEE. CDR3 amino acids: CASSEGQGSGNTIYF. CDR3 bases: TGTGCCAGCAGCGAGGGGCAGGGCTCTGGAAACACCATATATTTT. The variable domain in full, completed from reference TRBV9 and TRBJ1-3, reads DSGVTQTPKHLITATGQRVTLRCSPRSGDLSVYWYQQSLDQGLQFLIQYYNGEERAKGNILERFSAQQFPDLHSELNLSSLELGDSALYFCASSEGQGSGNTIYFGEGSWLTVV.

V gene TRBV7-6 combines with J gene TRBJ2-7; TRBD1 matches at 8 bases. The germline V gene encodes CDR1 SGHVS and CDR2 FNYEAQ. There are 16 residues in the CDR3. V was pared by 0 bases and J by 1 base, with 5 bases of the junction left unmatched. The CDR3 sequence is CASSLAGRGQSYEQYF. As DNA, the CDR3 is TGTGCCAGCAGCTTAGCTGGCAGGGGGCAATCCTACGAGCAGTACTTC.

This clonotype was counted a few times. The V call is TRBV7-6, the J call TRBJ2-5; D is unresolved. The ends were cut back, 4 bases at V and 3 bases at J, with 9 bases in the middle. The CDR3 is 13 amino acids. Germline CDR1 and CDR2: SGHVS and FNYEAQ. The CDR3, as DNA: TGTGCCAGCAGCTCCGGTGCGAAAGAGACCCAGTACTTC. Translating it yields CASSSGAKETQYF.

This clonotype was seen more than once but under ten times. The chain uses TRBV9 and TRBJ2-5; TRBD2 matches 7 bases. Germline assignment: CDR1 SGDLS and CDR2 YYNGEE. This CDR3 is built from 16 residues. The V segment lost 4 bases and the J segment 2 bases; nucleotides outside the gene matches: 11. CDR3 DNA: TGTGCCAGCAGCCAGTGGGGGGGGTCACAACAAGAGACCCAGTACTTC. This encodes CASSQWGGSQQETQYF.

The genes are TRBV19 and TRBJ2-7; D is ambiguous. The CDR3 is 13 amino acids. The germline CDR1 and CDR2 sequences are LNHDA and SQIVND (reference sequence). Trimming took 6 bases from V and 5 from J, leaving 14 bases between them. CDR3: CASSPLTDDEQYF. The CDR3 bases are TGTGCCAGTAGCCCATTAACAGATGACGAGCAGTACTTC.

This clonotype was recorded many times. The rearrangement joins TRBV7-9 to TRBJ2-5; tentatively, D is TRBD1 or TRBD2 (5 bases each). Trimming removed 5 bases from V and 10 bases from J, with 23 bases in between. Germline V gene sequence: CDR1 SEHNR, CDR2 FQNEAQ (reference sequence). The CDR3 contains 15 residues. The CDR3 reads CASSPPSGRRLIQYF. The DNA of the CDR3 is TGTGCCAGCAGCCCCCCCTCGGGGCGCCGCCTAATCCAGTACTTC.

This clonotype was recorded once. Because it lacks the conserved phenylalanine or tryptophan at the end, this CDR3 is likely a read error. The chain recombines TRBV4-3 with TRBJ2-1, with 9 nucleotides matching TRBD2. This CDR3 contains 17 residues. The germline V gene has CDR1 LGHNA and CDR2 YSLEER. Trimming took 0 bases from V and 6 from J; bases not matched to a gene: 9. The DNA for the CDR3 is TGCGCCAGCAGCCAAGAGGGAGGACCGACTAGCGGCAATGAGCAGTTCTAC. It codes for CASSQEGGPTSGNEQFY.

This clonotype was detected ten times or more. The CDR3 nucleotides read TGTGCCAGCAGTTTATGGGCAGTCTCTGGCTACACCTTC. It encodes CASSLWAVSGYTF. The V and J genes are TRBV28 and TRBJ1-2; no clear D. Trimming cost V 0 bases and J 7 bases, with 9 bases left between them. This CDR3 is built from 13 residues. The germline V gene encodes CDR1 MDHEN and CDR2 SYDVKM.

This clonotype was observed many times. The chain combines TRBV4-3 with TRBJ1-1, with D perhaps TRBD1 (5 bases). V was cut by 0 bases and J by 6 bases, with 14 bases left in between. The CDR3 contains 15 residues. The germline V gene has CDR1 LGHNA and CDR2 YSLEER. CDR3 protein: CASSQDRGVWAEAFF. CDR3 in DNA: TGCGCCAGCAGCCAAGATCGGGGGGTTTGGGCTGAAGCTTTCTTT.

This clonotype has a handful of counts. The chain combines TRBV19 with TRBJ2-1; weak D call: TRBD1 (6 bases). Between the trimmed V and J ends, which lost 1 base and 4 bases, there was a span of 11 bases. Germline CDR1 is LNHDA and CDR2 is SQIVND (reference sequence). There are 15 residues in the CDR3. The CDR3, as DNA: TGTGCCAGTAGTATAGGCAGGGGATTTTACAATGAGCAGTTCTTC. This gives the protein CASSIGRGFYNEQFF.

This clonotype was counted at least ten times. The chain recombines TRBV12-3 or TRBV12-4 with TRBJ2-7, with D unclear. V was clipped by 5 bases and J by 2 bases, with 25 bases between them. The CDR3 has 18 amino acids. CDR3: CASSAQTPAAALAYEQYF. CDR3 in DNA: TGTGCCAGCAGTGCCCAAACCCCCGCGGCCGCTCTGGCCTACGAGCAGTACTTC.

This clonotype occurred a few times. The V call is TRBV11-2, the J call TRBJ2-7; D remains unclear. This CDR3 is built from 14 residues. Per germline, CDR1 SGHAT and CDR2 FQNNGV. The ends were cut back, 3 bases at V and 4 bases at J, with 13 bases in the middle. The CDR3 protein is CASSFLGSRYEQYF. CDR3 nucleotides: TGTGCCAGCAGCTTTCTCGGGTCTAGGTACGAGCAGTACTTC.

This clonotype was seen many times. V usage is TRBV28 and J usage is TRBJ1-1; D perhaps matches TRBD1 (5 bases). Germline V lookup: CDR1 MDHEN, CDR2 SYDVKM. The length of the CDR3 is 16 residues. V was trimmed by 1 base and J by 1 base, leaving 13 bases between them. The CDR3 protein is CASSLLHGAGNTEAFF. The CDR3 coding sequence is TGTGCCAGCAGTTTATTACACGGGGCCGGGAACACTGAAGCTTTCTTT. Full variable domain (remainder filled in from reference TRBV28 and TRBJ1-1): DVKVTQSSRYLVKRTGEKVFLECVQDMDHENMFWYRQDPGLGLRLIYFSYDVKMKEKGDIPEGYSVSREKKERFSLILESASTNQTSMYLCASSLLHGAGNTEAFFGQGTRLTVV.

This clonotype appeared many times. This chain joins TRBV30 and TRBJ2-1; D is uncertain. The CDR3 runs 13 residues. V shed 0 bases and J shed 4 bases, with 7 bases lying between them. Germline loops: CDR1 GTSNPN, CDR2 SVGIG (reference sequence). This chain's CDR3 is CAWSVIKYNEQFF. In DNA, the CDR3 is TGTGCCTGGAGTGTCATAAAGTACAATGAGCAGTTCTTC.